This entry lists 32 T cell receptor beta chains sequenced from one sample in a study of chemoradiotherapy in HPV16-positive cancers (dated by TCRdb to between 2021 and 2023). The protocol used for the library was the immunoSEQ multiplex PCR assay. TCRdb stores this immuneACCESS table with in-frame sequences only. Part of the clones is absent; in the studies checked, under half of the shortfall reflects unresolved V genes, and no reason is known for the rest. The sample includes about 7,300 clones, with 87% observed a single time. The ten largest clones represent around 14% of the sample. The sequencing here drew on blood, taken from a patient who underwent chemoradiotherapy. These receptors all come from a human donor with HPV-associated anogenital cancer.

CDR3 amino acids: CASSLRPGPRQGGGSQNIQYF. Written as DNA, the CDR3 is TGCGCCAGCAGCTTGAGACCCGGCCCTAGACAGGGAGGGGGGTCCCAAAACATTCAGTACTTC. J is TRBJ2-4 and V is TRBV5-1; tentatively, D is TRBD1 or TRBD2 (7 bases each). Trimming removed 1 base from V and 5 bases from J, with 31 bases in between. The germline CDR1 and CDR2 sequences are SGHRS and YFSETQ. This CDR3 has 21 residues.

The gene calls are TRBV14 and TRBJ2-5, with D perhaps matching TRBD1 (5 bases). From germline, CDR1 is SGHDN and CDR2 FVKESK. V lost 4 bases and J 5 bases, leaving 14 bases between the germline ends. The CDR3 runs to 14 residues. CDR3 region: CASSRTPGWETQYF. DNA for the CDR3: TGTGCCAGCAGCCGGACCCCAGGGTGGGAGACCCAGTACTTC.

CDR3 in DNA: TGTGCCAGCAGCTTATCGGTTAATGAGCAGTTCTTC. Translation: CASSLSVNEQFF. The chain uses TRBV11-2 and TRBJ2-1; D gene unclear. The CDR3 totals 12 residues. V lost 2 bases and J 7 bases, leaving 6 bases between the germline ends. CDR1 SGHAT and CDR2 FQNNGV come from the germline V gene.

The rearrangement uses TRBV7-9 and TRBJ2-3; 15 bases match TRBD2. CDR1 is SEHNR and CDR2 is FQNEAQ in the germline V gene (reference sequence). CDR3 length equals 17 residues. After removal of 8 bases from V and 0 bases from J, the junction contained 6 bases not matched to a gene. The CDR3 loop reads CASFWTSGGASTDTQYF. For the CDR3, the DNA is TGTGCCAGCTTTTGGACTAGCGGGGGGGCTAGCACAGATACGCAGTATTTT. The full variable domain, with the rest looked up from reference TRBV7-9 and TRBJ2-3, is DTGVSQNPRHKITKRGQNVTFRCDPISEHNRLYWYRQTLGQGPEFLTYFQNEAQLEKSRLLSDRFSAERPKGSFSTLEIQRTEQGDSAMYLCASFWTSGGASTDTQYFGPGTRLTVL.

This clone occurred once. The genes are TRBV5-1 and TRBJ1-2, with D perhaps TRBD1 (5 bases). Between the trimmed V and J ends, which lost 0 bases and 4 bases, there was a span of 16 bases. The germline CDR1 and CDR2 sequences are SGHRS and YFSETQ. CDR3 length: 16 residues. The CDR3 spells CASSLDVGTTSYGYTF. CDR3 in DNA: TGCGCCAGCAGCTTGGACGTCGGGACGACATCCTATGGCTACACCTTC. The whole variable domain, remainder taken from reference TRBV5-1 and TRBJ1-2, is KAGVTQTPRYLIKTRGQQVTLSCSPISGHRSVSWYQQTPGQGLQFLFEYFSETQRNKGNFPGRFSGRQFSNSRSEMNVSTLELGDSALYLCASSLDVGTTSYGYTFGSGTRLTVV.

The chain employs TRBV19 and TRBJ2-2, with 7 bases matching TRBD1. Germline CDR1 LNHDA, CDR2 SQIVND (reference sequence). This CDR3 is 17 amino acids long. Trimming removed 4 bases from V and 1 base from J; junction bases left unmatched: 9. The DNA for the CDR3 is TGTGCCAGTAGTACCCCCCCGAGACAGGGGAACACCGGGGAGCTGTTTTTT. Encoded protein: CASSTPPRQGNTGELFF. Filled out from reference TRBV19 and TRBJ2-2, the complete variable domain reads DGGITQSPKYLFRKEGQNVTLSCEQNLNHDAMYWYRQDPGQGLRLIYYSQIVNDFQKGDIAEGYSVSREKKESFPLTVTSAQKNPTAFYLCASSTPPRQGNTGELFFGEGSRLTVL.

This clone was found a few times. V is TRBV18 and J is TRBJ2-1, with 9 bases that match TRBD2. From germline, CDR1 is KGHSH and CDR2 LQKENI. After removal of 5 bases from V and 6 bases from J, the junction contained 2 bases not matched to a gene. The CDR3 is 13 residues long. The CDR3 DNA sequence: TGTGCCAGCTCATCACTAGCGGGCAATGAGCAGTTCTTC. This sequence encodes CASSSLAGNEQFF. Looking up the rest from reference TRBV18 and TRBJ2-1 gives the full variable domain: NAGVMQNPRHLVRRRGQEARLRCSPMKGHSHVYWYRQLPEEGLKFMVYLQKENIIDESGMPKERFSAEFPKEGPSILRIQQVVRGDSAAYFCASSSLAGNEQFFGPGTRLTVL.

This sequence joins TRBV7-9 and TRBJ2-3; 13 bases agree with TRBD2. The CDR3 spans 16 residues. V lost 5 bases and J lost 4; bases outside the gene matches: 6. CDR1 is SEHNR and CDR2 is FQNEAQ in the germline V gene (reference sequence). Here the CDR3 reads CASSPWTSGGADTQYF. The CDR3 nucleotides are TGTGCCAGCAGCCCTTGGACTAGCGGGGGAGCAGATACGCAGTATTTT.

The CDR3 bases are TGTGCCAGTGACAGGGATAGCAATCAGCCCCAGCATTTT. It is translated as CASDRDSNQPQHF. The V gene is TRBV19, the J gene TRBJ1-5, with 7 bases aligning to TRBD1. This CDR3 spans 13 amino acids. Unmatched junction bases numbered 1, after V lost 8 bases and J lost 0 bases. Germline V lookup: CDR1 LNHDA, CDR2 SQIVND (reference sequence).

This chain links TRBV27 with TRBJ2-5; 9 bases fit TRBD2. V lost 4 bases to trimming and J lost 0 bases; unmatched junction nucleotides: 6. The CDR3 loop spans 16 amino acids. Germline V gives CDR1 MNHEY, CDR2 SMNVEV (reference sequence). CDR3 nucleotide sequence: TGTGCCAGCAGTTGGGGGACTAGCCCGTACCAAGAGACCCAGTACTTC. Encoded protein: CASSWGTSPYQETQYF.

V is TRBV7-9 and J is TRBJ2-2, with D maybe TRBD1 (5 bases). The CDR3 is 17 residues long. Germline V gene data show CDR1 as SEHNR and CDR2 as FQNEAQ (reference sequence). V lost 5 bases and J 3 bases, leaving 19 bases between the germline ends. CDR3 nucleotide sequence: TGTGCCAGCAGCCAACCTCTCAGGGAAATAGACACCGGGGAGCTGTTTTTT. This gives the protein CASSQPLREIDTGELFF. Filled out from reference TRBV7-9 and TRBJ2-2, the complete variable domain reads DTGVSQNPRHKITKRGQNVTFRCDPISEHNRLYWYRQTLGQGPEFLTYFQNEAQLEKSRLLSDRFSAERPKGSFSTLEIQRTEQGDSAMYLCASSQPLREIDTGELFFGEGSRLTVL.

The gene calls are TRBV12-5 and TRBJ2-6; maybe TRBD2 (5 bases). V was cut by 0 bases and J by 1 base, with 7 bases left in between. The V gene's germline CDR1 is LGHNT and CDR2 FRNRAP. There are 16 residues in the CDR3. CDR3 bases: TGTGCTAGTGGTTTGGTATCGGGGTCTGGGGCCAACGTCCTGACTTTC. It is translated as CASGLVSGSGANVLTF.

The chain has TRBV4-3 and TRBJ2-6, with no clear D. Trimming took off 0 bases at V and 0 bases at J, with 15 bases between the two ends. The CDR3 contains 19 residues. From germline, CDR1 is LGHNA and CDR2 YSLEER. The CDR3 DNA sequence: TGCGCCAGCAGCCAAGATTTAGTCCACTCCCTCTCTGGGGCCAACGTCCTGACTTTC. Its translation is CASSQDLVHSLSGANVLTF.

The V and J genes are TRBV28 and TRBJ1-5; D not certain. This CDR3 is built from 15 residues. Trimming pared 2 bases from V and 1 base from J, leaving 9 bases between. Germline values: CDR1 MDHEN, CDR2 SYDVKM. This CDR3 is CASSLAVGSNQPQHF. CDR3 DNA sequence: TGTGCCAGCAGTTTAGCCGTAGGGAGCAATCAGCCCCAGCATTTT.

The chain carries TRBV2 and TRBJ1-1; D gene uncertain. The V end lost 8 bases, the J end lost 1 base, and 5 bases lay between the germline ends. In germline, CDR1 is SNHLY, CDR2 FYNNEI. The CDR3 length is 11 residues. DNA of the CDR3: TGTGCCAGCGATGGGAACACTGAAGCTTTCTTT. It codes for CASDGNTEAFF.

This clone turned up a few times. A much more abundant neighbour one base away suggests this may be a read error. Within the sample, other DNA sequences also encode this same CDR3. The chain recombines TRBV6-6 with TRBJ2-7; D not resolved. This CDR3 is 9 amino acids long. V lost 8 bases to trimming and J lost 1 base, with 0 bases between them. Germline V gene sequence: CDR1 MNHNY, CDR2 SVGAGI (reference sequence). CDR3 residues: CASSYEQYF. Written as DNA, the CDR3 is TGTGCCAGCTCCTACGAGCAGTACTTC.

The rearrangement uses TRBV6-5 and TRBJ2-7; D is undetermined. CDR1 is MNHEY, CDR2 SVGAGI, per germline. The CDR3 runs 15 residues. V dropped 2 bases and J dropped 0 bases, with 11 bases sitting between them. CDR3 nucleotides: TGTGCCAGCAGTTACGGCTCTCACAGCTCCTACGAGCAGTACTTC. Protein: CASSYGSHSSYEQYF.

The CDR3 sequence is CASSTEGEKLFF. DNA of the CDR3: TGTGCCAGCAGTACCGAAGGTGAAAAACTGTTTTTT. V gene TRBV2 combines with J gene TRBJ1-4; D unresolved. Germline V gives CDR1 SNHLY, CDR2 FYNNEI. V was cut by 5 bases and J by 7 bases, with 8 bases left in between. The CDR3 loop spans 12 amino acids.

The V gene is TRBV29-1, the J gene TRBJ2-3; D is ambiguous. The CDR3 contains 12 residues. The germline V gene encodes CDR1 SQVTM and CDR2 ANQGSEA. V dropped 8 bases and J dropped 5 bases, with 14 bases sitting between them. The CDR3 reads CSLRRVGDTQYF. The CDR3 nucleotides read TGCAGCTTAAGAAGGGTTGGAGATACGCAGTATTTT.

This rearrangement joins TRBV18 to TRBJ1-2; D is undetermined. V lost 6 bases and J 6 bases, leaving 14 bases between the germline ends. The CDR3 runs to 13 residues. From germline, CDR1 is KGHSH and CDR2 LQKENI. The CDR3 DNA is TGTGCCAGCTCTCTTCAATATTTTGATGGCTACACCTTC. It yields the protein CASSLQYFDGYTF.

The chain carries TRBV11-2 and TRBJ1-1; D remains unclear. Germline V gives CDR1 SGHAT, CDR2 FQNNGV. V gave up 4 bases and J gave up 9 bases, with 9 bases separating them. CDR3 length: 11 amino acids. Here the CDR3 DNA reads TGTGCCAGCAGCTCCGGGCCCCAAGCTTTCTTT. Translating gives CASSSGPQAFF.

About this clone itself: Other DNA sequences in this specimen translate into the identical CDR3. This chain connects TRBV4-1 to TRBJ1-4, with 8 bases aligning to TRBD1. Germline CDR1 and CDR2: MGHRA and YSYEKL. The CDR3 sequence is 14 residues long. The trim removed 4 bases at V and 8 bases at J, leaving 6 bases unmatched. The CDR3 DNA follows: TGCGCCAGCAGCCCGGGGACAGGTGAAGAAAAACTGTTTTTT. It encodes CASSPGTGEEKLFF.

V gene TRBV19 combines with J gene TRBJ2-3; possibly TRBD1 or TRBD2 for D (5 bases each). The CDR3 is 15 residues long. Trimming took 5 bases from V and 0 from J, leaving 12 bases between them. CDR1 is LNHDA, CDR2 SQIVND, per germline (reference sequence). This chain's CDR3 is CASSPLRGSTDTQYF. CDR3 in DNA: TGTGCCAGTAGTCCATTGAGGGGTAGCACAGATACGCAGTATTTT.

The chain employs TRBV5-1 and TRBJ2-7; TRBD2 matches 15 bases. The junction had 2 bases not matched to a gene; V was cut back by 3 bases and J by 1 base. Germline CDR1 is SGHRS and CDR2 is YFSETQ. The CDR3 runs to 16 residues. CDR3 amino acids: CASSWGLAGGSYEQYF. CDR3 coding DNA: TGCGCCAGCAGCTGGGGACTAGCGGGGGGTTCCTACGAGCAGTACTTC.

This clone was counted once. No conserved phenylalanine or tryptophan is present at the end of the CDR3, so a read error is the likely explanation. This sequence joins TRBV6-1 and TRBJ1-2; no reliable D call. The CDR3 length is 13 residues. The germline V and J ends were trimmed by 3 bases and 4 bases, with 9 bases remaining between them. From germline, CDR1 is MNHNS and CDR2 SASEGT. This CDR3 reads CASSERLPYGYTS. CDR3 in DNA: TGTGCCAGCAGTGAGAGATTACCCTATGGCTACACCTCC.

In its sample, this clone was seen once. In DNA, the CDR3 is TGTGCCAGCAGTATCTCCCCTAGCGCCGAGCAGTACTTC. It is translated as CASSISPSAEQYF. The rearrangement uses TRBV27 and TRBJ2-7, with D tentatively TRBD2 (6 bases). Looked up from germline, CDR1 is MNHEY and CDR2 is SMNVEV (reference sequence). The CDR3 covers 13 residues. The V and J ends lost 5 bases and 6 bases respectively, with 14 bases between them.

This clone was counted a few times. V and J are TRBV5-1 and TRBJ2-3, with 11 bases lining up with TRBD2. CDR1 and CDR2 (germline): SGHRS, YFSETQ. The CDR3 is made up of 17 amino acids. After removal of 4 bases from V and 3 bases from J, the junction contained 10 bases not matched to a gene. The CDR3 region is CASSPLTSGGGTDTQYF. The CDR3 coding sequence is TGCGCCAGCAGCCCACTCACTAGCGGGGGAGGTACAGATACGCAGTATTTT.

The rearrangement uses TRBV27 and TRBJ2-3, with a possible D match to TRBD1 (6 bases). The CDR3 contains 14 residues. CDR1 is MNHEY, CDR2 SMNVEV, per germline (reference sequence). Trimming shortened V by 8 bases and J by 5 bases, and 17 bases separated the two germline ends. The CDR3 bases are TGTGCCAGCTCCGGGACAACCCTAGGAGATACGCAGTATTTT. Residues: CASSGTTLGDTQYF.

The chain combines TRBV2 with TRBJ1-1, with D hard to call. Germline V gene data show CDR1 as SNHLY and CDR2 as FYNNEI. The CDR3 runs to 17 residues. Trimming cost V 5 bases and J 1 base, with 20 bases left between them. As DNA, the CDR3 is TGTGCCAGCAGTCGGACGGGTGGTCGGATGGGGAACACTGAAGCTTTCTTT. Translating gives CASSRTGGRMGNTEAFF.

This chain links TRBV6-1 with TRBJ1-2, with D maybe TRBD1 (6 bases). Germline-derived CDR1 and CDR2 are MNHNS and SASEGT. This CDR3 is 15 amino acids long. Trimming took off 2 bases at V and 7 bases at J, with 17 bases between the two ends. CDR3 nucleotides: TGTGCCAGCAGTGAATCGTGGGGGCGCGAGACTGGCTACACCTTC. Translating it yields CASSESWGRETGYTF.

There are a few counts of this clone. This sequence joins TRBV9 and TRBJ1-2, with D possibly matching TRBD1 (6 bases). CDR1 SGDLS and CDR2 YYNGEE come from the germline V gene. The length of the CDR3 is 14 residues. The ends were cut back, 0 bases at V and 2 bases at J, with 8 bases in the middle. The CDR3 region has the DNA TGTGCCAGCAGCGTAGACAGGGTAAACTATGGCTACACCTTC. It translates to CASSVDRVNYGYTF.

J is TRBJ2-5 and V is TRBV5-1; D may match TRBD1 or TRBD2 (6 bases each). The closer fit of TRBJ2-7 to the DNA end suggests the J call may be wrong. The CDR3 spans 16 residues. Germline CDR1 SGHRS, CDR2 YFSETQ. The CDR3 coding sequence is TGCGCCAGCAGCTTGATAGGGGGGTCACGGAATCACGAGCAGTACTTC. This codes for CASSLIGGSRNHEQYF.